The TCR beta chain described here comes from a study of shared clonotypes between healthy human individuals (dated by TCRdb to about 2020). Regarding the study in general: A couple of women and a few men aged 18 to 49 years were included in the cohort. To increase sequencing depth and limit assay-specific biases, different laboratories used diverse techniques to prepare libraries and sequence TCR repertoires. Per donor, three plates each were used for CD4 naive and CD4 memory, two for CD8 naive, and one for CD8 memory. Per donor, leukapheresis produced somewhere between about 0.94 and 9 billion PBMCs. To estimate repertoire size and how much clonotypes are shared between individuals, the study performed deep sequencing of blood TCR repertoires from 4 to 6 healthy adults.

CD8 naive samples were obtained by positive selection for CCR7 among CD45RO-negative cells, yielding a CD45RA+CCR7+ population from which TemRA cells were excluded. The donors were healthy, HIV-negative adults who had no recently reported acute infections or vaccinations. Every donor was a Caucasian adult living in Nashville, Tennessee, USA. After blood collection by leukapheresis, PBMCs were isolated using Ficoll-Histopaque density gradient centrifugation and then cryopreserved in the vapor phase of liquid nitrogen. Purity and quantity of every magnetically sorted T cell population were checked by analytical flow cytometry. Genomic DNA was isolated from each sorted fraction and quantified by UV absorbance on a Nanodrop 2000c. Germline trimming amounts to 4 bases on V and 6 bases on J, with 7 as the count of junction bases outside the gene matches. There are 15 amino acids in the CDR3, from cysteine to phenylalanine inclusive. Only the CDR3 part of the read is kept: 45 bases, read in frame from the first base. Taken from the germline V gene (reference sequence), the CDR1 and CDR2 loops are SEHNR and FQNEAQ.

The paper's findings and limits, for the study overall: Based on pairwise subsampling, the degree of clonotype sharing among donors was expected to be affected by sequencing depth. About 4.5% of naive CD4, approximately 3.7% of naive CD8, 2.3% of memory CD4, and over 0.35% of memory CD8 clonotypes were shared across several donors. Incomplete sequencing was indicated by rarefaction of sorted-subset datasets, despite the large sequencing depth. Naive subsets generally had larger estimated clonotype richness than memory subsets. Clonotypes shared by all four sorted-subset donors showed higher generation probabilities than non-shared clonotypes. Sampling was restricted to blood, and TCR repertoires in tissues likely differ from the TCR repertoires found in blood. Because the study included a small number of donors, the genetic and exposure-history diversity represented was limited.

With respect to this clone: The specificity of this receptor is unknown. There are no base qualities to consult, and no much larger clone falls within one base.

Using the deep immunoSEQ assay, multiplex PCR amplified TCR CDR3 regions from genomic DNA. For each cell subset, the extracted genomic DNA was distributed evenly across all wells of several immunoSEQ 96-well plates, and each plate served as one replicate. Each replicate PCR for sorted subsets received about 0.2 ug genomic DNA, equal to about 30,000 T cell genomes. The purified libraries were quantified using a Qubit 3.0 fluorometer, sized with a Bioanalyzer 2100, and then quantified again using the KAPA Library Quantification kit. A separate single-read 150-cycle Illumina NextSeq 550 flow cell was used to sequence each immunoSEQ 96-well plate. Per the authors' processing: The immunoSEQ output contained only junctional sequences without quality scores, so filtering could not match that applied to full-length reads. Sequences were annotated with PyIR, a Python wrapper for IgBLAST v1.9, using IMGT germline references to assign V/J genes and CDR3. Reads were filtered out if the reads had weak V/J assignments (E-value above 1e-6), no CDR3, stop codons, out-of-frame junctions, or ambiguous translated residues. V3J clonotypes were defined by identical inferred V gene, J gene, and CDR3 amino acid sequence. Percentage overlap between repertoires was computed as shared unique clonotypes divided by the size of the smaller repertoire. RTK rarefaction, the Chao1 estimator, and Recon v2.1 estimates of unobserved clonotypes were used to assess repertoire richness. Generation probabilities for all TCRbeta clonotypes obtained by the gDNA method from a handful of donors were computed using OLGA. As stored in TCRdb, this immuneACCESS dataset retains in-frame rearrangements with V and J assigned. A fraction of the clones does not appear; measured against another copy, unresolved V genes explain less than half of the discrepancy, and the remainder lacks a known reason. The V and J calls and clone size come from that table; D and trimming were worked out from the DNA. The sample has around 2,000,000 clones on record, over 85% of them singletons. The ten top clones hold 1.2% of the sample.

This receptor chain uses TRBV7-9 and TRBJ2-7; the junction holds 12 bases that match TRBD1. The receptor's source is a man aged 18-30 years in good health. Specimen: naive CD8+ T cells sorted from blood. The intended sense of this specimen's cell subset or site label: CD45RA+CCR7+. The bases read TGTGCCAGCAGCTCGGGACAGGGGGCTCTGACCGAGCAGTACTTC. This gives the protein CASSSGQGALTEQYF.